One and the same sample provided the 9 T cell receptor beta chains below, sequenced in a study of cytomegalovirus exposure and HLA in healthy donors. The data were produced by immunoSEQ multiplex PCR, yet TCRdb's version contains in-frame clones alone and is incomplete. The sample yields some 170,000 clones, under 90% seen once. The sequenced sample was PBMCs. The receptors here all came from a man younger than 35 in good health and CMV-seropositive.

This chain uses TRBV7-3 with TRBJ2-3; D may be TRBD2 (6 bases). The CDR3 is 14 amino acids. Germline CDR1 SGHTA, CDR2 FQGTGA. Trimming took off 9 bases at V and 3 bases at J, with 16 bases between the two ends. CDR3 sequence reads: CASRRDSSTDTQYF. CDR3 nucleotides: TGTGCCAGTCGCCGGGACTCGTCGACAGATACGCAGTATTTT.

This chain uses TRBV5-6 with TRBJ2-1; 9 positions agree with TRBD2. Looked up from germline, CDR1 is SGHDT and CDR2 is YYEEEE. The CDR3 length is 17 residues. V dropped 4 bases and J dropped 7; count of bases not matched to a gene: 15. The CDR3 bases are TGTGCCAGCAGCCGGAGGGGGCGGGAGGGCCTGCGGAATGAGCAGTTCTTC. Its protein product is CASSRRGREGLRNEQFF. Full variable domain (remainder filled in from reference TRBV5-6 and TRBJ2-1): DAGVTQSPTHLIKTRGQQVTLRCSPKSGHDTVSWYQQALGQGPQFIFQYYEEEERQRGNFPDRFSGHQFPNYSSELNVNALLLGDSALYLCASSRRGREGLRNEQFFGPGTRLTVL.

The chain links TRBV11-2 to TRBJ2-7; 9 bases line up with TRBD1. V lost 5 bases, J lost 6 bases, and 5 bases stayed unmatched. This CDR3 is built from 13 residues. CDR1 and CDR2 from the germline V gene are SGHAT and FQNNGV. The DNA for the CDR3 is TGTGCCAGCAGCACTCGGACAGGGGCCGAGCAGTACTTC. It translates to CASSTRTGAEQYF. Full variable domain (outside the CDR3, taken from reference TRBV11-2 and TRBJ2-7): EAGVAQSPRYKIIEKRQSVAFWCNPISGHATLYWYQQILGQGPKLLIQFQNNGVVDDSQLPKDRFSAERLKGVDSTLKIQPAKLEDSAVYLCASSTRTGAEQYFGPGTRLTVT.

V usage is TRBV27 and J usage is TRBJ2-5, with D possibly TRBD2 on 6 matching bases. The ends were cut back, 5 bases at V and 9 bases at J, with 16 bases in the middle. Germline CDR1 reads MNHEY; CDR2 reads SMNVEV (reference sequence). The CDR3 runs 13 residues. The CDR3: CASSGQTRTAQYF. DNA for the CDR3: TGTGCCAGCAGTGGCCAGACTAGGACGGCCCAGTACTTC.

The chain recombines TRBV5-1 with TRBJ2-3; 13 bases align to TRBD2. There are 17 residues in the CDR3. The V and J ends lost 0 bases and 3 bases, in that order; junction bases with no gene match: 4. Germline CDR1 is SGHRS and CDR2 is YFSETQ. CDR3 DNA sequence: TGCGCCAGCAGCTTGGCCAAGACTAGCGGGAGGACAGATACGCAGTATTTT. This gives the protein CASSLAKTSGRTDTQYF.

V usage is TRBV6-1 and J usage is TRBJ2-3, with D tentatively TRBD1 (5 bases). The CDR3 spans 14 residues. Germline V gives CDR1 MNHNS, CDR2 SASEGT. V dropped 7 bases and J dropped 2 bases, with 13 bases sitting between them. The CDR3 nucleotides are TGTGCCAGCACAGGGCCAAAGGTCACAGATACGCAGTATTTT. It specifies CASTGPKVTDTQYF.

The chain's CDR3 is CATRTSGSTTGELFF. Written as DNA, the CDR3 is TGTGCCACTCGGACTAGCGGGAGCACCACCGGGGAGCTGTTTTTT. The chain couples TRBV6-5 to TRBJ2-2; 13 bases match TRBD2. Germline trimming cut 10 bases from V and 4 bases from J; bases unmatched to any gene: 6. The CDR3 runs 15 residues. Looked up from germline, CDR1 is MNHEY and CDR2 is SVGAGI.

This clone was seen only once. This sequence joins TRBV13 and TRBJ2-1; 14 bases agree with TRBD2. Per the germline V gene, CDR1 is PRHDT and CDR2 is FYEKMQ (reference sequence). After removal of 2 bases from V and 8 bases from J, the junction contained 5 bases not matched to a gene. This CDR3 is 16 amino acids long. In DNA, the CDR3 is TGTGCCAGCAGCTTATACGGGACTAGCGGGAGTGATGAGCAGTTCTTC. Protein sequence: CASSLYGTSGSDEQFF.

The genes are TRBV5-1 and TRBJ1-2; D is possibly TRBD1 (5 bases). Germline CDR1 and CDR2: SGHRS and YFSETQ. The CDR3 extends over 14 amino acids. Trimming pared 4 bases from V and 5 bases from J, leaving 15 bases between. CDR3 amino acids: CASSGAGDEYGYTF. The CDR3 bases are TGCGCCAGCAGCGGCGCGGGGGACGAGTATGGCTACACCTTC.